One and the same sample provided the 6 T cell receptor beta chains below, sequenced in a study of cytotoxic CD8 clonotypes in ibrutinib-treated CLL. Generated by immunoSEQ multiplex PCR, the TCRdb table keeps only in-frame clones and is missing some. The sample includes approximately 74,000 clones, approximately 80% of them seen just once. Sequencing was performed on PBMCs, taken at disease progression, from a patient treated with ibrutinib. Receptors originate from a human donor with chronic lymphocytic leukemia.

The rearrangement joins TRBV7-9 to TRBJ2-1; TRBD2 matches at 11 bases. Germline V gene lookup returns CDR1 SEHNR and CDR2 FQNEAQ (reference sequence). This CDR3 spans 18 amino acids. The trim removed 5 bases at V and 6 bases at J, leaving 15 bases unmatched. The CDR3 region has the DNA TGTGCCAGCAGCCCGCTCGGGGGGACTAGCGGACAACTCAATGAGCAGTTCTTC. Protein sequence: CASSPLGGTSGQLNEQFF.

The CDR3 DNA reads as TGTGCTAGTGGTTTGGTAAGTCCTTGGACAGCCTACGAGCAGTACTTC. Encoded protein: CASGLVSPWTAYEQYF. The chain is built from TRBV12-5 and TRBJ2-7; D may be TRBD1 (6 bases). V was clipped by 0 bases and J by 2 bases, with 14 bases between them. Germline V CDR1 and CDR2: LGHNT, FRNRAP. There are 16 residues in the CDR3.

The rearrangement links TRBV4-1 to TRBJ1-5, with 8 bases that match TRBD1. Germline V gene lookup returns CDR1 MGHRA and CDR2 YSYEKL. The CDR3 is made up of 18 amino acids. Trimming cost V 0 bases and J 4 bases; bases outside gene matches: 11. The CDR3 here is CASSQDLAGGWANQPQHF. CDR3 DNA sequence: TGCGCCAGCAGCCAAGATCTGGCAGGGGGCTGGGCGAATCAGCCCCAGCATTTT.

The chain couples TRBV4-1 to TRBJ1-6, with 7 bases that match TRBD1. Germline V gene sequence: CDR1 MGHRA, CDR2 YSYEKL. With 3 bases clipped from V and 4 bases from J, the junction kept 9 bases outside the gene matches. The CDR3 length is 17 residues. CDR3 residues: CASSHITGEPYNSPLHF. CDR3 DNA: TGCGCCAGCAGCCATATAACAGGGGAGCCTTATAATTCACCCCTCCACTTT.

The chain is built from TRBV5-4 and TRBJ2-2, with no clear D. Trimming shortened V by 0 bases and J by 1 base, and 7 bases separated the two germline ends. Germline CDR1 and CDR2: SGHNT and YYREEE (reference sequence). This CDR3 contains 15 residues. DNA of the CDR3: TGTGCCAGCAGCTTGGAGGCCGTGAACACCGGGGAGCTGTTTTTT. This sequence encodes CASSLEAVNTGELFF.

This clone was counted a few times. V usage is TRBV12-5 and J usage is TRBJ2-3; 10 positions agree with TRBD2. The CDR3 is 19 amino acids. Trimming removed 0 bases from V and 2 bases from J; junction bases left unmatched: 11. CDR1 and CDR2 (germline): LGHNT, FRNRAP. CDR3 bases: TGTGCTAGTGGTTTGGTCCTCCCGACGACTAGCGGGTACACAGATACGCAGTATTTT. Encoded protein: CASGLVLPTTSGYTDTQYF.